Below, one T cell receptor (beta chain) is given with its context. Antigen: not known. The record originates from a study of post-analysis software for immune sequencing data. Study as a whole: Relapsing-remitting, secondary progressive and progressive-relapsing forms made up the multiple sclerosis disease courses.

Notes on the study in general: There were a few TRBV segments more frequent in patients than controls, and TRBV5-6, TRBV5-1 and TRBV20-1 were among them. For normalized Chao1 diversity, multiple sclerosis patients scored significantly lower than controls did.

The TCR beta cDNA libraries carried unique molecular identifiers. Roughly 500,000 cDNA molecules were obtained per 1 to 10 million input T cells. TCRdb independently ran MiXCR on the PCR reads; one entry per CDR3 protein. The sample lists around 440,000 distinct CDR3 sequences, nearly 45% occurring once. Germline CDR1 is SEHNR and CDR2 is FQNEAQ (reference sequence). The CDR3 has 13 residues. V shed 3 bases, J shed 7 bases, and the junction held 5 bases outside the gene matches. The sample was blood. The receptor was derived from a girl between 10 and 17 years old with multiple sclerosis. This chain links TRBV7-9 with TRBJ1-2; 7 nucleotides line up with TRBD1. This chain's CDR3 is CASSFPGGGGYTF. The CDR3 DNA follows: TGTGCCAGCAGCTTCCCAGGGGGTGGTGGCTACACCTTC. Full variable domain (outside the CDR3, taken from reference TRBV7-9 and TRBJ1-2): DTGVSQNPRHKITKRGQNVTFRCDPISEHNRLYWYRQTLGQGPEFLTYFQNEAQLEKSRLLSDRFSAERPKGSFSTLEIQRTEQGDSAMYLCASSFPGGGGYTFGSGTRLTVV.